The clone carrying this TCR beta chain was seen many times. The sample originates from a study of metastatic and nonmetastatic thyroid tumors. This CDR3 spans 14 amino acids. V was shortened by 4 bases and J by 2 bases, with 11 bases between the two germline ends. CDR1 is SNHLY, CDR2 FYNNEI, per germline. With MiXCR, TCRdb reprocessed the PCR reads. The sample has more than 90,000 clones; 10% to 15% are singletons. The entire patient cohort was treatment-naive prior to thyroid surgery. The specimen sequenced was blood. The sequence came from a female donor with papillary thyroid cancer or a benign thyroid nodule (not recorded which). Some clones in this sample may be carry-over from other donors' samples. The chain couples TRBV2 to TRBJ2-5; perhaps D is TRBD1 or TRBD2 (6 bases each). The CDR3 DNA reads as TGTGCCAGCAGTGCTCGGAGGGGGCAAGAGACCCAGTACTTC. Translating it yields CASSARRGQETQYF. The variable domain in full, completed from reference TRBV2 and TRBJ2-5, reads EPEVTQTPSHQVTQMGQEVILRCVPISNHLYFYWYRQILGQKVEFLVSFYNNEISEKSEIFDDQFSVERPDGSNFTLKIRSTKLEDSAMYFCASSARRGQETQYFGPGTRLLVL.